One sample yielded the 13 T cell receptor beta chains listed below, sequenced in a study of blood T cells in healthy people across ages. Sample-barcoded 5' priming and a J-beta primer mix drove a second PCR of roughly 6 to 12 cycles. TCRdb analysed the 5' RACE reads with MiXCR anew, one entry per CDR3 protein. The data contain under 850,000 distinct CDR3 sequences, approximately 35% of them singletons. The specimen was blood. The receptors were gathered from a man in his late teens or twenties in good health.

The chain uses TRBV5-1 and TRBJ2-7, with unresolved D. Germline V gene lookup returns CDR1 SGHRS and CDR2 YFSETQ. The CDR3 contains 14 residues. V was trimmed by 0 bases and J by 3 bases, leaving 10 bases between them. The CDR3 is CASSLARFGYEQYF. The CDR3 region has the DNA TGCGCCAGCAGCTTGGCCAGATTCGGCTACGAGCAGTACTTC.

The chain uses TRBV29-1 and TRBJ2-7; D perhaps matches TRBD1 (7 bases). Trimming stripped 7 bases from V and 5 bases from J, with 21 bases between. Germline-derived CDR1 and CDR2 are SQVTM and ANQGSEA. The CDR3 spans 14 residues. The CDR3 DNA reads TGCAGCGCGTATCTCCCAGGGGGGCTGGACGAGCAGTACTTC. Translation gives CSAYLPGGLDEQYF.

This clonotype was recorded at least ten times. The rearrangement joins TRBV7-2 to TRBJ2-7, with D possibly being TRBD1 (6 bases). The germline V and J ends were trimmed by 5 bases and 3 bases, with 11 bases remaining between them. This CDR3 comprises 13 residues. CDR1 is SGHTA, CDR2 FQGNSA, per germline. Here the CDR3 DNA reads TGTGCCAGCAGCCCGCCAGGGGTCTACGAGCAGTACTTC. This sequence encodes CASSPPGVYEQYF.

V usage is TRBV27 and J usage is TRBJ1-2; tentative D call: TRBD1 (5 bases). CDR1 is MNHEY and CDR2 is SMNVEV in the germline V gene (reference sequence). The CDR3 has 13 amino acids. V shed 6 bases and J shed 8 bases, with 16 bases lying between them. The CDR3 protein is CASSSREAGGYTF. CDR3 DNA: TGTGCCAGCAGCTCCAGGGAGGCTGGAGGCTACACCTTC.

This clonotype was observed at least ten times. The J gene is TRBJ2-1, the V gene TRBV20-1, with no clear D. CDR1 and CDR2 from the germline V gene are DFQATT and SNEGSKA (reference sequence). The CDR3 has 12 amino acids. The ends were cut back, 3 bases at V and 4 bases at J, with 7 bases in the middle. CDR3 amino acids: CSARRGYNEQFF. The CDR3 DNA sequence: TGCAGTGCTAGGCGCGGTTACAATGAGCAGTTCTTC.

J is TRBJ2-7 and V is TRBV12-3 or TRBV12-4; D not resolved. V shed 5 bases and J shed 6 bases, with 20 bases lying between them. This CDR3 comprises 15 residues. CDR3 residues: CASSRPETNFPEQYF. For the CDR3, the DNA is TGTGCCAGCAGTAGACCCGAGACAAATTTCCCCGAGCAGTACTTC.

The rearrangement joins TRBV9 to TRBJ2-1; a possible D gene is TRBD1 (6 bases). Between the trimmed V and J ends, which lost 0 bases and 4 bases, there was a span of 17 bases. The V gene's germline CDR1 is SGDLS and CDR2 YYNGEE. The CDR3 extends over 17 amino acids. The CDR3: CASSVGPHGTSYNEQFF. CDR3 sequence (DNA): TGTGCCAGCAGCGTAGGACCACATGGGACATCTTACAATGAGCAGTTCTTC.

As for this clonotype: A clone one base away is much larger, so this may be a read error. The rearrangement links TRBV7-9 to TRBJ2-7; D call uncertain. CDR1 and CDR2 from the germline V gene are SEHNR and FQNEAQ (reference sequence). The length of the CDR3 is 15 residues. Deletions cut 5 bases from V and 1 base from J, with 15 bases between. CDR3 in DNA: TGTGCCAGCAGCGTAGAAGGTCTAGAGTCCTACGAGCAGTACTTC. This codes for CASSVEGLESYEQYF. Filled out from reference TRBV7-9 and TRBJ2-7, the complete variable domain reads DTGVSQNPRHKITKRGQNVTFRCDPISEHNRLYWYRQTLGQGPEFLTYFQNEAQLEKSRLLSDRFSAERPKGSFSTLEIQRTEQGDSAMYLCASSVEGLESYEQYFGPGTRLTVT.

This chain links TRBV27 with TRBJ2-3; D gene uncertain. V dropped 2 bases and J dropped 0 bases, with 9 bases sitting between them. Germline V lookup: CDR1 MNHEY, CDR2 SMNVEV (reference sequence). The CDR3 consists of 15 residues. CDR3 nucleotides: TGTGCCAGCAGTTTAAGGGCAACTAGCACAGATACGCAGTATTTT. Encoded protein: CASSLRATSTDTQYF.

This clonotype has a handful of counts. This chain connects TRBV7-2 to TRBJ1-1; no clear D. The CDR3 runs to 13 residues. CDR1 is SGHTA, CDR2 FQGNSA, per germline. The germline V and J ends were trimmed by 2 bases and 8 bases, with 12 bases remaining between them. The CDR3 sequence: CASSLRNRPEAFF. For the CDR3, the DNA is TGTGCCAGCAGCTTAAGGAACAGACCAGAAGCTTTCTTT.

This clonotype was counted a few times. The rearrangement uses TRBV19 and TRBJ2-1; D unclear. This CDR3 comprises 13 residues. Trimming stripped 8 bases from V and 4 bases from J, with 12 bases between. Germline V gene data show CDR1 as LNHDA and CDR2 as SQIVND (reference sequence). The CDR3 DNA reads TGTGCCAGTTGGTCCGGGCTTTACAATGAGCAGTTCTTC. Translating gives CASWSGLYNEQFF.

The genes are TRBV6-6 and TRBJ2-3; D might be TRBD1 (7 bases). Trimming stripped 6 bases from V and 1 base from J, with 11 bases between. There are 14 residues in the CDR3. Per germline, CDR1 MNHNY and CDR2 SVGAGI (reference sequence). This CDR3 is CASSRGAGTDTQYF. For the CDR3, the DNA is TGTGCCAGCAGCAGGGGGGCGGGCACAGATACGCAGTATTTT.

Concerning this clonotype: Mismatch with germline at one junction end may stem from a read error. The J gene is TRBJ2-4, the V gene TRBV7-2, with D possibly matching TRBD1 (7 bases). The tail of the sequence fits TRBJ2-5 better, so the J call may be wrong. CDR3 length: 14 amino acids. Germline V gives CDR1 SGHTA, CDR2 FQGNSA. CDR3 sequence: CAGSPATGRETQYF. The CDR3 region has the DNA TGTGCCGGCAGCCCCGCGACAGGGAGGGAGACCCAGTACTTC.